Sequencing of this TCR beta chain was carried out in a study of cytomegalovirus exposure and HLA in healthy donors. In the PCR, 60 Vbeta and 13 Jbeta primers were used. Data came from immunoSEQ multiplex PCR; TCRdb stores just in-frame clones and leaves some out. Counted here are roughly 140,000 clones, approximately 72% occurring once; the ten biggest clones make up over 1.2%. Germline CDR1 is SGHDT and CDR2 is YYEEEE. V shed 2 bases and J shed 1 base, with 7 bases lying between them. The CDR3 is 14 amino acids. The source is a man younger than 30 in good health and CMV-seronegative. The source material was PBMCs. This chain joins TRBV5-6 and TRBJ1-5, with D possibly being TRBD1 (5 bases). CDR3 coding DNA: TGTGCCAGCAGCTTCCGACAGAGCAATCAGCCCCAGCATTTT. The encoded protein is CASSFRQSNQPQHF.